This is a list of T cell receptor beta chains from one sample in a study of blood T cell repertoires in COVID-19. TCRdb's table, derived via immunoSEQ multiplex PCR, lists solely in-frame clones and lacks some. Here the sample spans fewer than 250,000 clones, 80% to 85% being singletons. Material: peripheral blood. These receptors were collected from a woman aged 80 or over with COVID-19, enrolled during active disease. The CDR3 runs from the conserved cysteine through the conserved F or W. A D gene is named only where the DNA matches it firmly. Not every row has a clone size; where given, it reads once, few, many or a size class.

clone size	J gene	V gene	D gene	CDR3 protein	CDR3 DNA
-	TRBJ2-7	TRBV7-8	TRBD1	CASSPLGTGLGEQYF	TGTGCCAGCAGCCCGCTGGGGACAGGGCTTGGCGAGCAGTACTTC
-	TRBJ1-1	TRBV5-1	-	CASSTGAGTEAFF	TGCGCCAGCAGCACGGGAGCAGGGACTGAAGCTTTCTTT
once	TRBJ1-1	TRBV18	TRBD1	CASSLGGQSNTEAFF	TGTGCCAGCTCACTTGGGGGACAGTCGAACACTGAAGCTTTCTTT
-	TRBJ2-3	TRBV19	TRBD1	CAGSKGTGPITDTQYF	TGTGCCGGGTCTAAGGGGACAGGGCCCATCACAGATACGCAGTATTTT
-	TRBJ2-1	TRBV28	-	CASSFSLPSYNEQFF	TGTGCCAGCAGTTTTTCACTTCCCTCCTACAATGAGCAGTTCTTC
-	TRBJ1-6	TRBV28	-	CASSQGFYNSPLHF	TGTGCCAGCAGCCAGGGGTTCTATAATTCACCCCTCCACTTT
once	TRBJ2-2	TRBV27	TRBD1	CASNRQGAGMGELFF	TGTGCCAGCAATCGACAGGGGGCGGGGATGGGGGAGCTGTTTTTT
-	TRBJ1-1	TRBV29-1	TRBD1	CSVARQGGRNTEAFF	TGCAGCGTTGCCCGACAGGGTGGTCGGAACACTGAAGCTTTCTTT
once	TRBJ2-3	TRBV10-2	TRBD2	CASILGGGRDTQYF	TGCGCCAGCATCCTCGGGGGGGGGCGGGATACGCAGTATTTT
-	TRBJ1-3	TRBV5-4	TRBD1	CASSLAATGGLAGNTIYF	TGTGCCAGCAGCTTGGCTGCGACAGGGGGCCTTGCGGGAAACACCATATATTTT
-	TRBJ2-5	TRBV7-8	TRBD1	CASSPGQVLETQYF	TGTGCCAGCAGCCCTGGACAGGTCTTAGAGACCCAGTACTTC
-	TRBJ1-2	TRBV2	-	CASQRDNYGYTF	TGTGCCAGCCAGAGGGATAACTATGGCTACACCTTC
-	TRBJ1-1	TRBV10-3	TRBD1	CAISESYAGGADTEAFF	TGTGCCATCAGTGAGTCGTATGCAGGGGGCGCGGACACTGAAGCTTTCTTT
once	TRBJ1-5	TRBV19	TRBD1	CASSPGGNRGSQPQHF	TGTGCCAGTAGTCCAGGAGGGAACAGGGGGTCTCAGCCCCAGCATTTT
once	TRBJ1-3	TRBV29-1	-	CSVEDPDRNTIYF	TGCAGCGTTGAAGATCCCGACAGGAACACCATATATTTT
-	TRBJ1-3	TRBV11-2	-	CASSLVQPIVGNTIYF	TGTGCCAGCAGCTTAGTCCAACCTATAGTCGGAAACACCATATATTTT